This T cell receptor beta chain was observed in a study of beta chain features in type 1 diabetes. Findings of the study overall: Among all four CD4+ subsets, Type 1 diabetes patients had TCRB CDR3s that were moderately but significantly shorter.

In the case of this clone: The antigen is unknown.

Germline V lookup: CDR1 KGHSH, CDR2 LQKENI. The CDR3 extends over 14 amino acids. The trim removed 3 bases at V and 6 bases at J, leaving 5 bases unmatched. The isolated RNA, all of it, was reverse transcribed, so expressed TCRB transcripts were what got sequenced. Clones were read by immunoSEQ multiplex PCR, and TCRdb kept only the in-frame ones, dropping some. The sample contains roughly 140,000 clones, about 9.4% of which appear only once. Material for sequencing was central memory CD4+ T cells from blood. This receptor was obtained from a man between 25 and 39 years old with type 1 diabetes. The J gene is TRBJ1-2, the V gene TRBV18, with 9 positions matching TRBD1. In DNA, the CDR3 is TGTGCCAGCTCACCTTGGGACAGGGTTGATGGCTACACCTTC. Encoded protein: CASSPWDRVDGYTF.